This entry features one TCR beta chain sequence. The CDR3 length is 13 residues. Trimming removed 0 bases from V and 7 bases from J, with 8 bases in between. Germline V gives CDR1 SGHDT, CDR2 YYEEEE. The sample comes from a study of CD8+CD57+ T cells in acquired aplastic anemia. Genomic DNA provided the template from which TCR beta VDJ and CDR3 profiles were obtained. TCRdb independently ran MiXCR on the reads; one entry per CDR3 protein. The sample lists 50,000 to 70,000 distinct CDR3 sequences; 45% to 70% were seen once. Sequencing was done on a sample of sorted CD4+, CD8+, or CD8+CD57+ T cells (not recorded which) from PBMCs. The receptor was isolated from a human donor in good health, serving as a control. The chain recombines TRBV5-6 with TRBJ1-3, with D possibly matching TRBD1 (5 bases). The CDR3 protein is CASSLVEGNTIYF. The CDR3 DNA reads TGTGCCAGCAGCTTGGTAGAGGGGAACACCATATATTTT.